The clone carrying this T cell receptor (beta chain) was detected only once. Its matching antigen is unknown. CDR1 WNHNN and CDR2 SYGVQD come from the germline V gene (reference sequence). The CDR3 has 13 residues. Losses at the gene ends were 7 bases for V and 2 bases for J; bases not matched to a gene: 4. This sample stems from a study of Tregs in tolerant kidney transplant recipients. Study outcomes and limitations: Nucleotide sequences could not be compared across some patients' samples due to primer changes.

Sequencing used immunoSEQ multiplex PCR; TCRdb keeps in-frame clones, though not all of them. The sample has around 85,000 clones; 85% to 95% are singletons. This rearrangement joins TRBV10-1 to TRBJ2-5; 7 bases agree with TRBD2. The source is a human donor who received a combined kidney and bone marrow transplant. Here the sequenced sample was Tregs from blood, taken before the transplant. For the CDR3, the DNA is TGCGCCAGCAACGCGGGAGAACAAGAGACCCAGTACTTC. Encoded protein: CASNAGEQETQYF.